A single sample is the source of the 9 T cell receptor beta chains below, sequenced in a study of Graves' ophthalmopathy and Graves' hyperthyroidism. RNA served as the template for amplifying TCR beta CDR3 regions. HTBI primers primed a first-round RT-PCR, and a second-round multiplex PCR followed. MiXCR, run by TCRdb on the multiplex PCR reads, gives a single entry per CDR3 protein. The sample yields approximately 1.2 million distinct CDR3 sequences, about 36% seen once. What was sequenced was peripheral blood or thyroid tissue (not recorded which). The receptor set was obtained from an adult man with Graves' hyperthyroidism.

This clonotype was detected only a few times. J is TRBJ2-5 and V is TRBV19, with TRBD1 identical over 7 bases. The length of the CDR3 is 15 residues. Germline CDR1 reads LNHDA; CDR2 reads SQIVND (reference sequence). The J segment lost 4 bases and the V segment lost 1 base, leaving 6 bases of the junction unmatched. Here the CDR3 reads CASSIGSRDRETQYF. For the CDR3, the DNA is TGTGCCAGTAGTATAGGAAGCCGGGACAGAGAGACCCAGTACTTC.

This clonotype was seen many times. One end of the junction is discordant with germline, which a read error may explain. The V and J genes are TRBV5-1 and TRBJ2-7; 11 nucleotides agree with TRBD2. Germline CDR1 is SGHRS and CDR2 is YFSETQ. The CDR3 has 14 residues. CDR3 in DNA: TGTGCCAGCAGCTTAGCGGGAGGGTTCTACGAGCAGTACTTC. It specifies CASSLAGGFYEQYF.

This clonotype appeared many times. V is TRBV7-2 and J is TRBJ2-5; D possibly uses TRBD1 or TRBD2 (6 bases each). Trimming cost V 7 bases and J 5 bases, with 17 bases left between them. Per germline, CDR1 SGHTA and CDR2 FQGNSA. The CDR3 runs to 14 residues. CDR3 nucleotides: TGTGCCAGCAAAGCCGGGGGCCCGGGGGAGACCCAGTACTTC. This encodes CASKAGGPGETQYF.

Regarding this clonotype: Being one base from a much bigger clone, this may be a read error. J is TRBJ1-1 and V is TRBV7-4; D may be TRBD1 (6 bases). This CDR3 has 14 amino acids. The V gene's germline CDR1 is SGHVT and CDR2 SQSDAQ. The CDR3 DNA reads as TGTGCCAGCAGTTTGGGGGACATGAACATTGAAGCTTTCTTT. Protein product: CASSLGDMNIEAFF.

The chain is built from TRBV12-3 or TRBV12-4 and TRBJ1-2, with 9 bases aligning to TRBD1. The CDR3 is 16 amino acids. V lost 6 bases and J lost 3; bases outside the gene matches: 11. CDR3: CASSTNPGQGDYGYTF. Here the CDR3 DNA reads TGTGCCAGCAGCACCAACCCGGGACAGGGTGACTATGGCTACACCTTC.

A single count supports this clonotype. This chain joins TRBV29-1 and TRBJ1-2; D gene uncertain. Germline CDR1 SQVTM, CDR2 ANQGSEA. The CDR3 is 11 amino acids. With 3 bases removed from V and 8 bases from J, the gap between germline ends came to 10 bases. CDR3 residues: CSVEGNGGYTF. The DNA of the CDR3 is TGCAGCGTTGAGGGGAACGGGGGCTACACCTTC. Full variable domain (remainder filled in from reference TRBV29-1 and TRBJ1-2): SAVISQKPSRDICQRGTSLTIQCQVDSQVTMMFWYRQQPGQSLTLIATANQGSEATYESGFVIDKFPISRPNLTFSTLTVSNMSPEDSSIYLCSVEGNGGYTFGSGTRLTVV.

This clonotype occurred once. V is TRBV7-2 and J is TRBJ1-2; D uncertain. The CDR3 runs 16 residues. Trimming cost V 1 base and J 7 bases, with 19 bases left between them. Germline V CDR1 and CDR2: SGHTA, FQGNSA. The CDR3 sequence: CASSLGRRLVGAGYTF. The DNA of the CDR3 is TGTGCCAGCAGCTTAGGCCGCAGGCTAGTAGGAGCTGGCTACACCTTC.

This clonotype has ten or more counts. This rearrangement joins TRBV2 to TRBJ2-5; D may be TRBD2 (7 bases). This CDR3 has 18 amino acids. In germline, CDR1 is SNHLY, CDR2 FYNNEI. Trimming cost V 4 bases and J 2 bases, with 23 bases left between them. DNA for the CDR3: TGTGCCAGCAGTGCGGTTGGGGGGGACACCCACCAACAAGAGACCCAGTACTTC. Amino acid sequence: CASSAVGGDTHQQETQYF.

V usage is TRBV10-3 and J usage is TRBJ2-5; D may be TRBD1 (6 bases). The ends were cut back, 7 bases at V and 2 bases at J, with 11 bases in the middle. The CDR3 spans 13 residues. Germline loops: CDR1 ENHRY, CDR2 SYGVKD. The DNA of the CDR3 is TGTGCCATCAATGGACAGCCGCAAGAGACCCAGTACTTC. Translating gives CAINGQPQETQYF.